This TCR beta chain comes out of a study of blood T cell repertoires in COVID-19. Whole-study context: Specimens from acute and convalescent COVID-19 originated in the United States, Italy and Spain.

Everyone who took part was roughly 18 to 89 years old, and they came from 24 US areas. Under the authors' procedure: Quantification of nucleated cells was approximated via reference gene primer amplification. Data came from immunoSEQ multiplex PCR; TCRdb stores just in-frame clones and leaves some out. D and trimming come from the DNA, and the V and J calls and clone size come from that table. The table shows 350,000 to 450,000 clones, with roughly four fifths occurring only once. The CDR3 extends over 15 amino acids. Germline-derived CDR1 and CDR2 are MNHEY and SVGAGI. The germline V and J ends were trimmed by 7 bases and 3 bases, with 18 bases remaining between them.

The gene calls are TRBV6-5 and TRBJ1-1; D is possibly TRBD1 (6 bases). Sequencing input: PBMCs or T cells enriched from blood (not recorded which). This clonotype originated in a woman aged 45-60 years who had recovered from COVID-19. The chain's CDR3 is CASNYNPGQHTEAFF. The CDR3 DNA follows: TGTGCCAGCAACTACAATCCCGGACAGCACACTGAAGCTTTCTTT.